The T cell receptor (beta chain) under discussion was sequenced for a study of CD4 T cells in relation to SARS-CoV-2 and coronaviruses. The V gene lost 5 bases and the J gene lost 5 bases, with 12 bases spanning the gap. Germline CDR1 SGHTA, CDR2 FQGNSA. This CDR3 is built from 13 residues. CD4+ T cells from unexposed donors were obtained before the COVID-19 pandemic (2011-2018). After about 10 days of culture, CD4+ T cells were isolated. Sequenced by immunoSEQ multiplex PCR; TCRdb stores in-frame clones only, minus some. The sample yields about 19,000 clones, about 80% seen once. A word on this clone: Its antigen is not identified.

The TCR sequence derives from a human donor in good health. This chain links TRBV7-2 with TRBJ2-5; possible D gene TRBD1, 5 bases. Sequences were obtained from CD4+ T cells from PBMCs, cultured in vitro. Here the CDR3 DNA reads TGTGCCAGCAGCAACAGGTTAACGGAGACCCAGTACTTC. It is translated as CASSNRLTETQYF.